This T cell receptor (beta chain) derives from a study of T cell responses to AZD1222 COVID-19 vaccine. On this clone itself: What it binds is not known.

The data were produced by immunoSEQ multiplex PCR, yet TCRdb's version contains in-frame clones alone and is incomplete. The table includes approximately 110,000 clones, approximately 84% detected once. The CDR3 is 15 residues long. Deletions cut 4 bases from V and 0 bases from J, with 12 bases between. Germline loops: CDR1 SNHLY, CDR2 FYNNEI. General study points: Regions 160-218 and 743-854 dominated among vaccine-associated CD4 TCRs spanning spike. Clonal diversity may have been underestimated in mostly white British donors. Repertoires in all cases were sampled only once the peak T cell response had passed.

The chain joins TRBV2 to TRBJ1-1; D perhaps matches TRBD1 (5 bases). The sample in question was peripheral blood, obtained on day 0 of AZD1222 vaccination. The sequence came from an adult in good health. The CDR3 sequence: CASSAGPTMNTEAFF. The DNA of the CDR3 is TGTGCCAGCAGTGCAGGGCCAACAATGAACACTGAAGCTTTCTTT.